This T cell receptor beta chain was sequenced in a study of cytomegalovirus exposure and HLA in healthy donors. The PCR contained 60 Vbeta and 13 Jbeta primers. TCRdb's table, derived via immunoSEQ multiplex PCR, lists solely in-frame clones and lacks some. The sample carries about 170,000 clones, approximately 75% recorded once. The germline V gene encodes CDR1 LNHDA and CDR2 SQIVND (reference sequence). CDR3 length equals 13 residues. V lost 7 bases, J lost 0 bases, and 9 bases lay in between. The sequence was obtained from a girl aged 10 to 17 in good health and CMV-seronegative. Material for sequencing was PBMCs. This sequence joins TRBV19 and TRBJ1-1, with a tentative D call TRBD1 (6 bases). CDR3: CASNQGMNTEAFF. As DNA, the CDR3 is TGTGCCAGTAATCAGGGGATGAACACTGAAGCTTTCTTT.